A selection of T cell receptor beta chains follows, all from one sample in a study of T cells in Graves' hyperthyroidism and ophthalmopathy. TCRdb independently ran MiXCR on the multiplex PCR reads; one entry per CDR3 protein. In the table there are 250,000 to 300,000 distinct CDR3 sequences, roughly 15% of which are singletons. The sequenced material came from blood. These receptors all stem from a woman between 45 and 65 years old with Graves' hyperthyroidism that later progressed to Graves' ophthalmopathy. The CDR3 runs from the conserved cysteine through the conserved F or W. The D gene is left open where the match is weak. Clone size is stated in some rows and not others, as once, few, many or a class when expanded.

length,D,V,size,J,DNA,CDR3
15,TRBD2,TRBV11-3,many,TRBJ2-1,TGTGCCAGCAGCTTAGCTAGCGGGGGTCTCGATGAGCAGTTCTTC,CASSLASGGLDEQFF
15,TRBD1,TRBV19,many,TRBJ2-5,TGTGCCAGTAGGTGGGGGACAGGGGACAAAGAGACCCAGTACTTC,CASRWGTGDKETQYF
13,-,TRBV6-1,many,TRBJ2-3,TGTGCCAGCAGTGAGGCTCACACAGATACGCAGTATTTT,CASSEAHTDTQYF
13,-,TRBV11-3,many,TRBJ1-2,TGTGCCAGCAGCTTAGAGAACATGTATGGCTACACCTTC,CASSLENMYGYTF
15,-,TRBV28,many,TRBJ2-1,TGTGCCAGCAGGGTCGGGAGTGGACCCTACAATGAGCAGTTCTTC,CASRVGSGPYNEQFF
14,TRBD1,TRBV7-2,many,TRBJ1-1,TGTGCCAGCAGCACCCACGGACAGGGGGTTGAAGCTTTCTTT,CASSTHGQGVEAFF
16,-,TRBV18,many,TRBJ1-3,TGTGCCAGCTCACCTCCCATAACGCTGTCTGGAAACACCATATATTTT,CASSPPITLSGNTIYF
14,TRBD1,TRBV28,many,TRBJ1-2,TGTGCCAGCAGTTTTCAGGGGGCTATGGGTGGCTACACCTTC,CASSFQGAMGGYTF
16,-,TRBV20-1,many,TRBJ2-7,TGCAGTGCTAGTTTTCCCTCGGGGGCAGCTTCCTACGAGCAGTACTTC,CSASFPSGAASYEQYF
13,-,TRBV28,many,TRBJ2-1,TGTGCCAGCCGACCAGCGGGTGGAGTCGAGCAGTTCTTC,CASRPAGGVEQFF
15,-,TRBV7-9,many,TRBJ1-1,TGTGCCAGCAGCTTATTGGACGGGGGGAACACTGAAGCTTTCTTT,CASSLLDGGNTEAFF
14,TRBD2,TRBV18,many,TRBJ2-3,TGTGCCAGCTCACGCCTAGCGGGTTTAGATACGCAGTATTTT,CASSRLAGLDTQYF
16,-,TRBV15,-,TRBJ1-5,TGTGCCACCAGCAGAGATCAAGGGGGAGGAAATCAGCCCCAGCATTTT,CATSRDQGGGNQPQHF
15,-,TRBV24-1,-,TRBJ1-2,TGTGCCACCAGGGACGGAAGGGCTCCTAACTATGGCTACACCTTC,CATRDGRAPNYGYTF
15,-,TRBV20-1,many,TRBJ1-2,TGCAGTGCTAGACAACAGGCCAACGACAACTATGGCTACACCTTC,CSARQQANDNYGYTF
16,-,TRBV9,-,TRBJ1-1,TGTGCCAGCAGCGTAGACAGTCGGAGGGGGAACACTGAAGCTTTCTTT,CASSVDSRRGNTEAFF